This TCR beta chain was recovered during a study of blood T cell repertoires in COVID-19. Study-level background: Italy, Spain and the United States were the sources of the convalescent and acute COVID-19 samples. PBMCs, B-cell-depleted T cells, or T cells were the source of the cDNA or gDNA that made up the material.

The authors' processing: Reference gene primer amplification gave nucleated cell count estimates. Profiling relied on immunoSEQ multiplex PCR, and the TCRdb table lists in-frame clones only, not all of them. The V and J calls and clone size come from that table; D and trimming were worked out from the DNA. The sample lists a few hundred thousand clones, 82% occurring once. The V segment lost 0 bases and the J segment 14 bases; nucleotides outside the gene matches: 12. CDR1 is SGHVS, CDR2 FQNEAQ, per germline. CDR3 size: 16 residues. This clonotype was obtained from a woman aged 18-29 years with acute or convalescent COVID-19. The chain recombines TRBV7-8 with TRBJ1-6; 8 positions agree with TRBD1. Sequencing was performed on peripheral blood. The CDR3 sequence: CASSLAVGRTGRSLHF. CDR3 DNA sequence: TGTGCCAGCAGCTTAGCGGTAGGGAGGACAGGGAGATCCCTCCACTTT.